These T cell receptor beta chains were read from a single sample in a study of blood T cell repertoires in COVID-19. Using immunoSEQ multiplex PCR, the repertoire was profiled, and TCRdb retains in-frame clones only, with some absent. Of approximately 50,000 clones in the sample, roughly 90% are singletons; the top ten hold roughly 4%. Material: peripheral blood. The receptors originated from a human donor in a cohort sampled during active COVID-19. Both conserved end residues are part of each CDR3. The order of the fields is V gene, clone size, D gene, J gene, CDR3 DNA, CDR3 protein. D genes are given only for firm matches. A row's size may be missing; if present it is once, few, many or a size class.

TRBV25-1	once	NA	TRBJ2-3	TGTGCCAGCAGTGTCTCTTGGGAAGGAGGTACGCAGTATTTT	CASSVSWEGGTQYF
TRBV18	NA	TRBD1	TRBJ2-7	TGTGCCAGCTCACCCGTGGCAGGGGGAGAGGACGAGCAGTACTTC	CASSPVAGGEDEQYF
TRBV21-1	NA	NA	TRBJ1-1	TGTGCCTCCAAAGGACAGGGCTGTCTATCTGAAGCTTTCTTT	CASKGQGCLSEAFF
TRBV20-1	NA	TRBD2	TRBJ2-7	TGCAGTGCTAGTCTAAGGACTAGCGCCGAGCAGTACTTC	CSASLRTSAEQYF
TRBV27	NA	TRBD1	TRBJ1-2	TGTGCCAGCAGTGGGCAGAATCCGGGACAGGGAAAGGGCTATGGCTACACCTTC	CASSGQNPGQGKGYGYTF
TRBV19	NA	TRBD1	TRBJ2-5	TGTGCCAGTAGCATAATCACCGGGACAGGGTCCCAAGAGACCCAGTACTTC	CASSIITGTGSQETQYF
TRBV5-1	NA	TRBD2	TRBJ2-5	TGCGCCAGCAGCCCCGGGGCTAGCGGGAGTTGGAAAGAGACCCAGTACTTC	CASSPGASGSWKETQYF
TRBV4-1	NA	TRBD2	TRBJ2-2	TGCGCCAGCAGCCCCATCCCGGTTAGCGGGAGCTTTGACACCGGGGAGCTGTTTTTT	CASSPIPVSGSFDTGELFF
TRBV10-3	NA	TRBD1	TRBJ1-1	TGTGCCATCAGTGAGACAGGGGAAACTGAAGCTTTCTTT	CAISETGETEAFF
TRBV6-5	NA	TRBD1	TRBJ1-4	TGTGCCAGCAGTCCGAGACAGGGGGCTGGTGAAAAACTGTTTTTT	CASSPRQGAGEKLFF
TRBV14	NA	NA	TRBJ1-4	TGTGCCAGCAGCCAAGATCCAGGGCGACGGGAAAAACTGTTTTTT	CASSQDPGRREKLFF
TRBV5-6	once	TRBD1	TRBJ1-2	TGTGCCAGCAGCTTGGACAGGGGAGGAGGCTATGGCTACACCTTC	CASSLDRGGGYGYTF
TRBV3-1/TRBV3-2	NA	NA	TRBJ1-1	TGTGCCAGCAGCCAAGCGGAGGAAGCTTTCTTT	CASSQAEEAFF
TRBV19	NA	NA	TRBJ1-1	TGTGCCAGTCAGAGGGCGTACACTGAAGCTTTCTTT	CASQRAYTEAFF
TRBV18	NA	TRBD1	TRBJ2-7	TGTGCCAGCTCACTTTCACAGGGGATGTACGAGCAGTACTTC	CASSLSQGMYEQYF
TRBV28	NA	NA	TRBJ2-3	TGTGCCAGCAGTTTATACGGGGATTTAGATACGCAGTATTTT	CASSLYGDLDTQYF
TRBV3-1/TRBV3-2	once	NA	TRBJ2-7	TGTGCCAGCAGCCCCCGGACAGACACCTACGAGCAGTACTTC	CASSPRTDTYEQYF
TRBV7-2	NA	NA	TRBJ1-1	TGTGCCAGCAGCTTAGATTCCCCCGAGGGGGGGACAACTGAAGCTTTCTTT	CASSLDSPEGGTTEAFF
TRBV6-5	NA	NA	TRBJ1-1	TGTGCCAGCAGTTACGCGACCGGGACTTCAGCTTTCTTT	CASSYATGTSAFF
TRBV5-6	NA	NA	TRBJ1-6	TGTGCCAGCAGCTTGGCCGGCGCAGGGAATTCACCCCTCCACTTT	CASSLAGAGNSPLHF
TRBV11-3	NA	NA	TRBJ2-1	TGTGCCAGCAGCACTCTAACTCGGGTTGAGCAGTTCTTC	CASSTLTRVEQFF
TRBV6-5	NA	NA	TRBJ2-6	TGTGCCAGCACCGAGAAGGGGGCTGGGGCCAACGTCCTGACTTTC	CASTEKGAGANVLTF